A single count supports the clone carrying this TCR beta chain. The data belong to a study of blood T cell repertoires in COVID-19. Study details: COVID-19 samples collected from the United States, Italy and Spain covered acute and convalescent phases.

Grouping used clinical history reported by participants in a survey and questionnaire. Clones were sequenced by immunoSEQ multiplex PCR, and TCRdb holds only the in-frame ones, with some missing. The sample has 250,000 to 350,000 clones, more than 90% seen once. The sample taken for sequencing was PBMCs or T cells enriched from blood (not recorded which). This TCR derives from a man between 60 and 75 years old who had recovered from COVID-19.

CDR3 sequence (DNA): TGTGCCAGCAGCCAAGAGGTACTAGCGGGACCCGGGGAGCTGTTTTTT. This gives the protein CASSQEVLAGPGELFF. This chain uses TRBV3-1 (or the pseudogene TRBV3-2) with TRBJ2-2; 10 nucleotides line up with TRBD2. Per the germline V gene, CDR1 is LGHDT and CDR2 is YNNKEL (reference sequence). This CDR3 comprises 16 residues. With 0 bases clipped from V and 6 bases from J, the junction kept 4 bases outside the gene matches.